Included here is one T cell receptor beta chain sequence, with context. The data are from a study of blood T cell repertoires in COVID-19. Across the study: Some COVID-19 samples were acute and others convalescent; all came from the United States, Italy and Spain. PBMCs, B-cell-depleted T cells, or T cells provided the cDNA or gDNA that made up the material.

Germline assignment: CDR1 SGHRS and CDR2 YFSETQ. The V segment lost 5 bases and the J segment 0 bases; nucleotides outside the gene matches: 7. The CDR3 totals 15 residues. In the original processing: From reference gene primer amplification, estimates of nucleated cell counts were derived. Clones were read by immunoSEQ multiplex PCR, and TCRdb kept only the in-frame ones, dropping some. V and J calls and clone size are copied from that table; D and trimming were computed from the DNA. The sample shows approximately 280,000 clones, 90% of them seen only once. The Seattle site enrolled patients during active infection and followed them longitudinally.

The V call is TRBV5-1, the J call TRBJ1-1, with 7 bases matching TRBD1. This receptor was identified in a woman in her thirties with COVID-19, enrolled during active disease. Sequencing was carried out using peripheral blood. Here the CDR3 reads CASSVTGAMNTEAFF. CDR3 DNA: TGCGCCAGCAGTGTAACAGGGGCCATGAACACTGAAGCTTTCTTT.